The next 22 T cell receptor beta chains were all read from a single sample in a study of identical twins. One entry per CDR3 protein, called by TCRdb with MiXCR from the 5' RACE reads. The profile shows fewer than 800,000 distinct CDR3 sequences, 7.1% of them singletons. Separately, the same data were catalogued under a study of yellow fever vaccine responses in identical twins.

The sequenced sample consisted of PBMCs. The receptors stem from a young woman in good health.

CDR3 in DNA: TGTGCCAGCAGGACCCCCGGGACAGGGGGCTGGAATGAGCAGTTCTTC. It yields the protein CASRTPGTGGWNEQFF. The gene calls are TRBV12-3 or TRBV12-4 and TRBJ2-1; 12 bases agree with TRBD1. This CDR3 comprises 16 residues. The J segment lost 7 bases and the V segment lost 6 bases, leaving 10 bases of the junction unmatched.

The chain recombines TRBV20-1 with TRBJ2-1, with 9 nucleotides matching TRBD2. The CDR3 totals 16 residues. Germline assignment: CDR1 DFQATT and CDR2 SNEGSKA (reference sequence). V shed 3 bases, J shed 3 bases, and the junction held 9 bases outside the gene matches. The CDR3 DNA is TGCAGTGCTAGGGGCCCCGCGACTAGCGGCTACAATGAGCAGTTCTTC. Amino acid sequence: CSARGPATSGYNEQFF.

This clonotype was picked up a small number of times. The chain uses TRBV10-3 and TRBJ2-3; 9 positions match TRBD1. The CDR3 sequence is 14 residues long. Germline V gene sequence: CDR1 ENHRY, CDR2 SYGVKD. The ends lost 7 bases at V and 5 bases at J; junction bases unmatched: 7. This chain's CDR3 is CAINRGRERDTQYF. The CDR3 DNA reads TGTGCCATCAACAGGGGGCGCGAAAGAGATACGCAGTATTTT.

At least ten counts were recorded for this clonotype. V is TRBV6-1 and J is TRBJ2-3, with a possible D match to TRBD2 (7 bases). Germline assignment: CDR1 MNHNS and CDR2 SASEGT. V shed 4 bases and J shed 2 bases, with 19 bases lying between them. The CDR3 extends over 17 amino acids. The CDR3 DNA is TGTGCCAGCAGTGTAGGGGGAGGGGGACCATTCACAGATACGCAGTATTTT. Its protein is CASSVGGGGPFTDTQYF.

The V gene is TRBV20-1, the J gene TRBJ2-2; D is uncertain. The CDR3 spans 14 residues. Germline assignment: CDR1 DFQATT and CDR2 SNEGSKA (reference sequence). V gave up 5 bases and J gave up 6 bases, with 16 bases separating them. The CDR3 nucleotides read TGCAGTGCTCCTCAGCCCCGTATCCCCGGGGAGCTGTTTTTT. Its protein product is CSAPQPRIPGELFF.

This clonotype has at least ten counts. The chain couples TRBV12-3 or TRBV12-4 to TRBJ2-1; no clear D gene. Trimming shortened V by 5 bases and J by 0 bases, and 11 bases separated the two germline ends. The CDR3 is 15 amino acids. The DNA of the CDR3 is TGTGCCAGCAGTAGCAGGAGTGGCTCCTACAATGAGCAGTTCTTC. It translates to CASSSRSGSYNEQFF.

The sample holds a few counts of this clonotype. This chain connects TRBV6-1 to TRBJ2-7, with 7 bases identical to TRBD1. The V and J ends lost 6 bases and 5 bases, in that order; junction bases with no gene match: 10. Germline CDR1 is MNHNS and CDR2 is SASEGT. This CDR3 region has 14 residues. The CDR3: CASRSADRRDEQYF. CDR3 DNA: TGTGCCAGCAGATCCGCGGACAGGCGCGACGAGCAGTACTTC.

The chain links TRBV20-1 to TRBJ2-1; the match to TRBD1 covers 8 bases. Germline V CDR1 and CDR2: DFQATT, SNEGSKA (reference sequence). The J segment lost 4 bases and the V segment lost 6 bases, leaving 11 bases of the junction unmatched. The length of the CDR3 is 15 residues. The CDR3 sequence: CSAPSLGDRYNEQFF. The CDR3 DNA is TGCAGTGCCCCTTCGTTGGGGGACAGGTACAATGAGCAGTTCTTC.

This clonotype has at least ten counts. This chain connects TRBV12-3 or TRBV12-4 to TRBJ2-1; 10 bases match TRBD2. V trimming: 7 bases; J trimming: 3 bases; junction bases outside the gene matches: 12. The CDR3 contains 17 residues. In DNA, the CDR3 is TGTGCCAGCACCTTAGCTAGCGGGAGTGAGAGCTACAATGAGCAGTTCTTC. It encodes CASTLASGSESYNEQFF.

The chain carries TRBV7-9 and TRBJ2-2; 11 nucleotides line up with TRBD2. With V trimmed by 7 bases and J by 6 bases, 1 base remained unmatched. This CDR3 comprises 13 residues. Germline values: CDR1 SEHNR, CDR2 FQNEAQ (reference sequence). The CDR3 nucleotides read TGTGCCAGCACACTAGCGGGAGCCGGGGAGCTGTTTTTT. This encodes CASTLAGAGELFF. Drawing the rest from reference TRBV7-9 and TRBJ2-2, the complete variable domain is DTGVSQNPRHKITKRGQNVTFRCDPISEHNRLYWYRQTLGQGPEFLTYFQNEAQLEKSRLLSDRFSAERPKGSFSTLEIQRTEQGDSAMYLCASTLAGAGELFFGEGSRLTVL.

In its sample, this clonotype was seen many times. This sequence joins TRBV3-1 and TRBJ2-2, with D perhaps assigned TRBD1 or TRBD2 (6 bases each). Trimming stripped 3 bases from V and 6 bases from J, with 17 bases between. CDR3 length equals 16 residues. Germline loops: CDR1 LGHDT, CDR2 YNNKEL (reference sequence). CDR3 amino acids: CASSHFGGREAGELFF. CDR3 DNA sequence: TGTGCCAGCAGCCACTTCGGGGGCAGGGAGGCCGGGGAGCTGTTTTTT.

The chain's CDR3 is CSASSPGNTGELFF. The DNA for the CDR3 is TGCAGTGCTAGCTCGCCAGGGAACACCGGGGAGCTGTTTTTT. The chain links TRBV20-1 to TRBJ2-2; the D is unclear. From germline, CDR1 is DFQATT and CDR2 SNEGSKA (reference sequence). Trimming removed 3 bases at V and 1 base at J, with 9 bases between. This CDR3 has 14 residues.

This clonotype was found a few times. The gene calls are TRBV12-3 or TRBV12-4 and TRBJ1-2, with 8 bases identical to TRBD1. The CDR3 extends over 13 amino acids. Germline trimming cut 3 bases from V and 9 bases from J; bases unmatched to any gene: 6. The CDR3 DNA follows: TGTGCCAGCAGTTTTGGACAGGGACATCGCTACACCTTC. Residues: CASSFGQGHRYTF.

At least ten counts were recorded for this clonotype. The chain links TRBV20-1 to TRBJ2-3, with D uncertain. The CDR3 length is 13 residues. Trimming pared 2 bases from V and 3 bases from J, leaving 9 bases between. The germline V gene encodes CDR1 DFQATT and CDR2 SNEGSKA (reference sequence). The CDR3 spells CSARRRQTDTQYF. In DNA form, the CDR3 reads TGCAGTGCTAGAAGGCGGCAAACAGATACGCAGTATTTT.

This sequence joins TRBV12-5 and TRBJ2-7; D might be TRBD1 or TRBD2, each matching 5 bases. The CDR3 is 12 amino acids. Trimming took off 4 bases at V and 7 bases at J, with 11 bases between the two ends. CDR1 and CDR2 from the germline V gene are LGHNT and FRNRAP. The CDR3 sequence is CASGWGPGEQYF. The CDR3 nucleotides are TGTGCTAGTGGTTGGGGACCGGGGGAGCAGTACTTC.

The gene calls are TRBV12-3 or TRBV12-4 and TRBJ2-7, with 10 bases identical to TRBD1. The CDR3 consists of 13 residues. V dropped 1 base and J dropped 10; count of bases not matched to a gene: 4. The CDR3 region has the DNA TGTGCCAGCAGTTTAGGAGGGACAGGGGTTCAGTACTTC. It codes for CASSLGGTGVQYF.

The sample holds a few counts of this clonotype. The chain couples TRBV28 to TRBJ2-5, with 12 bases aligning to TRBD1. V was pared by 7 bases and J by 4 bases, with 7 bases of the junction left unmatched. CDR1 is MDHEN and CDR2 is SYDVKM in the germline V gene. This CDR3 has 15 amino acids. The CDR3 nucleotides are TGTGCCAGCAATTCGGGACAGGGGGCGAGAGAGACCCAGTACTTC. Translated, it gives CASNSGQGARETQYF.

This clonotype has just a few counts. The chain is built from TRBV7-2 and TRBJ2-1; D may be TRBD2 (6 bases). V was cut by 4 bases and J by 6 bases, with 10 bases left in between. The V gene's germline CDR1 is SGHTA and CDR2 FQGNSA. The CDR3 totals 13 residues. The CDR3 nucleotides read TGTGCCAGCAGCTATGGACTAATCAATGAGCAGTTCTTC. As protein: CASSYGLINEQFF.

This clonotype was picked up a small number of times. This rearrangement joins TRBV10-3 to TRBJ2-5; 10 bases line up with TRBD2. The germline gives CDR1 ENHRY, CDR2 SYGVKD. Losses at the gene ends were 2 bases for V and 3 bases for J; bases not matched to a gene: 0. The CDR3 length is 14 residues. Here the CDR3 DNA reads TGTGCCATCAGTGAGGGACTAGCGGAAGAGACCCAGTACTTC. The encoded protein is CAISEGLAEETQYF.

As to this clonotype: At one end the junction does not follow the germline gene, possibly because of a read error. V usage is TRBV12-3 or TRBV12-4 and J usage is TRBJ2-3, with 14 bases fitting TRBD2. The length of the CDR3 is 17 residues. The CDR3 loop reads CTSSLATSGRARDTQYF. For the CDR3, the DNA is TGTACCAGCAGTCTCGCGACTAGCGGGAGGGCCAGAGATACGCAGTATTTT.

This clonotype was recorded a few times. The chain couples TRBV6-4 to TRBJ2-3, with 9 nucleotides matching TRBD1. Per germline, CDR1 MRHNA and CDR2 SNTAGT. The CDR3 is 15 amino acids. The trim removed 4 bases at V and 2 bases at J, leaving 4 bases unmatched. The CDR3 loop reads CASSATGGTTDTQYF. The CDR3 nucleotides are TGTGCCAGCAGTGCGACAGGGGGAACCACAGATACGCAGTATTTT.

V usage is TRBV5-1 and J usage is TRBJ2-5, with TRBD2 matching over 7 bases. The CDR3 contains 16 residues. The germline V gene encodes CDR1 SGHRS and CDR2 YFSETQ. V trimming: 2 bases; J trimming: 5 bases; junction bases outside the gene matches: 12. CDR3 DNA sequence: TGCGCCAGCAGCTTTGGAGCGGGGTGGGGAGTTGAGACCCAGTACTTC. Translating gives CASSFGAGWGVETQYF.